This T cell receptor (beta chain) appears in the sequencing data of a study of shared clonotypes between healthy human individuals. Study findings and constraints: Researchers found naive subsets generally carried larger estimated richness than memory subsets. The study found roughly 5% of naive CD4 clonotypes shared across a few donors.

As for this clone: Its antigen remains unidentified.

Naive CD8 cells lacked CD45RO and underwent positive selection for CCR7, leaving out terminally differentiated effector memory CD45RA+ cells. An even split of each subset's genomic DNA across several immunoSEQ plates was performed. Libraries were prepared by immunoSEQ multiplex PCR; TCRdb keeps only in-frame clonotypes and omits some of them. This sample yields 1.5 million to 2.5 million clones, of which about 95% are seen a single time; less than 1.5% belongs to the top ten. Germline values: CDR1 SGDLS, CDR2 YYNGEE. Unmatched junction bases numbered 9, after V lost 5 bases and J lost 5 bases. This CDR3 comprises 14 residues.

The origin of this receptor is a man younger than 35 in good health. Source material: naive CD8+ T cells sorted from blood. This chain joins TRBV9 and TRBJ1-1; 7 positions agree with TRBD1. Here the CDR3 reads CASSNGQEETEAFF. DNA of the CDR3: TGTGCCAGCAGTAATGGACAGGAGGAAACTGAAGCTTTCTTT.